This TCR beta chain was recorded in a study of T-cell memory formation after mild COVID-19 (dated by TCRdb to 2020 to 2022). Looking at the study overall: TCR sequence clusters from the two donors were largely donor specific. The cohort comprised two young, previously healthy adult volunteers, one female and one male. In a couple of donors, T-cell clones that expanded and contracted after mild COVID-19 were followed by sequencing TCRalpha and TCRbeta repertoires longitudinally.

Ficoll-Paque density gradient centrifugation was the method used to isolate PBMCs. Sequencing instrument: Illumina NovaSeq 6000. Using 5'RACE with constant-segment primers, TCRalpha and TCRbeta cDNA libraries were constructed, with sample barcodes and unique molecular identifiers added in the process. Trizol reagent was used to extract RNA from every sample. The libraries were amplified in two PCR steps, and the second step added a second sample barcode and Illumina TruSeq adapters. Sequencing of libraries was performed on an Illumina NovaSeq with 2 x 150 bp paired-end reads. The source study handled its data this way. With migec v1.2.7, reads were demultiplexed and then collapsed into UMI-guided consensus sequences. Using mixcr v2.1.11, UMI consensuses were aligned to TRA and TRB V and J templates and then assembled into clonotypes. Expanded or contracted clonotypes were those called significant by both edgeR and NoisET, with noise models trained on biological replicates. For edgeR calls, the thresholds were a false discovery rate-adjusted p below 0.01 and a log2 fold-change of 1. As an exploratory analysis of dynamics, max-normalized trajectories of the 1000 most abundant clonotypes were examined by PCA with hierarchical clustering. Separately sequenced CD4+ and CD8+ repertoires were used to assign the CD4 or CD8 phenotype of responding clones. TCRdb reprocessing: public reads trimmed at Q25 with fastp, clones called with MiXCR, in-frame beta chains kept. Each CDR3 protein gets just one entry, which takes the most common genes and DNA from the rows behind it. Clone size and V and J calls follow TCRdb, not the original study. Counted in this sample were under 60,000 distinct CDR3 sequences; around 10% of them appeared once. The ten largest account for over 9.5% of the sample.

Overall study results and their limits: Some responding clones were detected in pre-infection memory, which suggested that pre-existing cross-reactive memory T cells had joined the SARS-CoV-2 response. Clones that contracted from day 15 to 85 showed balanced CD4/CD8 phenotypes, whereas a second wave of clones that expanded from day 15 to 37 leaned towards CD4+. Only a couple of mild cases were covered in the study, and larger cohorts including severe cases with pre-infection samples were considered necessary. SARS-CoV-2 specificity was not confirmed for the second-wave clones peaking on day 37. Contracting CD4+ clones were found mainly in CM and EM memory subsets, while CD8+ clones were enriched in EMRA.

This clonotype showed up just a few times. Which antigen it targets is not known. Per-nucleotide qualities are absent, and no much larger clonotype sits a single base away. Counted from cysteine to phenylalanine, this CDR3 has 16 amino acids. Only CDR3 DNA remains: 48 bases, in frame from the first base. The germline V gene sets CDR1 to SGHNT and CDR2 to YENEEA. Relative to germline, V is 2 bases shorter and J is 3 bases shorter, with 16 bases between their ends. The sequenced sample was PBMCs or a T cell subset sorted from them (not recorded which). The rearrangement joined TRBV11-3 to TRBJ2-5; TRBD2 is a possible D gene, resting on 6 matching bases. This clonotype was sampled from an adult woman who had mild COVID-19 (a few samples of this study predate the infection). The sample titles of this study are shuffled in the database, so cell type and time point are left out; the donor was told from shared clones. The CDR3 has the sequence CASSLRAGRLEETQYF. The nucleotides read TGTGCCAGCAGCTTAAGGGCCGGGAGACTGGAAGAGACCCAGTACTTC.